Below, 22 T cell receptor beta chains from the same sample are listed, as sequenced in a study of T cell repertoires in aging, cancer and after chemotherapy. Amplification of TCR beta used genomic DNA extracted from peripheral blood. A mixed TRB-A/B primer pool amplified rearranged TRB by multiplex touch-down PCR. TCRdb independently ran MiXCR on the multiplex PCR reads; one entry per CDR3 protein. The sample has roughly 2,900 distinct CDR3 sequences, 34% seen once. The sequenced material came from blood. These receptors were obtained from a human donor in good health.

As to this clonotype: A read error may account for a junction end that differs from germline. The chain is built from TRBV27 and TRBJ2-2, with a possible D match to TRBD2 (5 bases). The CDR3 covers 12 residues. Germline CDR1 is MNHEY and CDR2 is SMNVEV (reference sequence). Here the CDR3 reads CAGGRNTGKLFF. The DNA for the CDR3 is TGTGCCGGCGGACGTAACACCGGGAAGCTGTTTTTT.

The CDR3 DNA reads TGTGCCAGCAGTTACGTCGCGGGGGAGATCTACAATGAGCAGTTCTTC. The encoded protein is CASSYVAGEIYNEQFF. The V call is TRBV6-2 or TRBV6-3, the J call TRBJ2-1, with 7 bases matching TRBD2. Germline V lookup: CDR1 MNHEY, CDR2 SVGEGT. CDR3 length: 16 amino acids. Losses at the gene ends were 2 bases for V and 3 bases for J; bases not matched to a gene: 7.

This chain joins TRBV7-9 and TRBJ2-7; no definite D call. Germline CDR1 and CDR2: SEHNR and FQNEAQ (reference sequence). Trimming removed 3 bases from V and 2 bases from J, with 5 bases in between. CDR3 size: 12 residues. Here the CDR3 DNA reads TGTGCCAGCAGCTTTCCGACCTACGAGCAGTACTTC. Translating gives CASSFPTYEQYF.

V usage is TRBV6-5 and J usage is TRBJ2-1; D not certain. Trimming shortened V by 2 bases and J by 6 bases, and 14 bases separated the two germline ends. CDR1 is MNHEY and CDR2 is SVGAGI in the germline V gene. This CDR3 region has 15 residues. CDR3: CASSYARYSVNEQFF. CDR3 DNA sequence: TGTGCCAGCAGTTACGCCCGGTACTCGGTCAATGAGCAGTTCTTC.

This clonotype showed up just a few times. The chain is built from TRBV6-5 and TRBJ2-5; D is perhaps TRBD2 (6 bases). The V gene lost 6 bases and the J gene lost 4 bases, with 18 bases spanning the gap. The CDR3 consists of 15 residues. CDR1 is MNHEY, CDR2 SVGAGI, per germline. Here the CDR3 reads CASSSTSPGPETQYF. In DNA form, the CDR3 reads TGTGCCAGCAGCTCTACTAGCCCGGGGCCAGAGACCCAGTACTTC.

The rearrangement links TRBV5-4 to TRBJ2-2, with 10 bases fitting TRBD1. J was trimmed by 7 bases and V by 0 bases; bases with no gene match: 3. Germline assignment: CDR1 SGHNT and CDR2 YYREEE (reference sequence). The CDR3 runs 15 residues. Here the CDR3 reads CASSLEGQGIGELFF. The CDR3 DNA is TGTGCCAGCAGCTTGGAGGGACAGGGGATCGGGGAGCTGTTTTTT.

The chain carries TRBV6-1 and TRBJ2-5; D gene uncertain. With 5 bases removed from V and 2 bases from J, the gap between germline ends came to 9 bases. The V gene's germline CDR1 is MNHNS and CDR2 SASEGT. The length of the CDR3 is 13 residues. CDR3 sequence: CASSRAQQETQYF. The CDR3 DNA sequence: TGTGCCAGCAGTAGGGCTCAACAAGAGACCCAGTACTTC.

The chain links TRBV4-3 to TRBJ2-5; no reliable D call. V dropped 1 base and J dropped 5 bases, with 8 bases sitting between them. Looked up from germline, CDR1 is LGHNA and CDR2 is YSLEER. This CDR3 is 13 amino acids long. CDR3 bases: TGCGCCAGCAGCCAAGGGGTGTGGGAGACCCAGTACTTC. Amino acid sequence: CASSQGVWETQYF.

This clonotype occurred once. The genes are TRBV12-3 or TRBV12-4 and TRBJ2-7; D not resolved. Trimming pared 7 bases from V and 6 bases from J, leaving 16 bases between. The CDR3 extends over 13 amino acids. The DNA for the CDR3 is TGTGCCAGCACCTCGCAGGACCATCGCGAGCAGTACTTC. It yields the protein CASTSQDHREQYF.

This clonotype was recorded a few times. The V and J genes are TRBV18 and TRBJ1-1; D ambiguous. Germline assignment: CDR1 KGHSH and CDR2 LQKENI. This CDR3 is built from 14 residues. V was clipped by 6 bases and J by 1 base, with 12 bases between them. The CDR3: CASSARTENTEAFF. The DNA of the CDR3 is TGTGCCAGCTCCGCGCGGACGGAGAACACTGAAGCTTTCTTT.

This clonotype is deemed medium-sized. This sequence joins TRBV11-1 and TRBJ2-3; 7 bases align to TRBD2. The germline gives CDR1 SGHAT, CDR2 FQDESV (reference sequence). J gave up 1 base and V 1 base, and 5 bases lay outside the gene matches. CDR3 size: 16 residues. The CDR3 region is CASSLEGGRGTDTQYF. CDR3 bases: TGTGCCAGCAGCTTAGAGGGAGGGAGGGGCACAGATACGCAGTATTTT.

The CDR3 is CASSLDGASRRQQFF. CDR3 in DNA: TGTGCCAGCAGCTTAGATGGGGCATCCCGAAGGCAACAGTTCTTC. The chain combines TRBV7-6 with TRBJ2-1; perhaps TRBD1 as D (5 bases). The V gene lost 1 base and the J gene lost 13 bases, with 20 bases spanning the gap. The CDR3 loop spans 15 amino acids. In germline, CDR1 is SGHVS, CDR2 FNYEAQ.

Comment on this clonotype: At one end the junction does not follow the germline gene, possibly because of a read error. The chain recombines TRBV4-1 with TRBJ2-5; 9 nucleotides line up with TRBD2. This CDR3 is built from 14 residues. Germline V gene lookup returns CDR1 MGHRA and CDR2 YSYEKL. The CDR3 spells CASSQEAGGAPQYF. The CDR3 coding sequence is TGTGCCAGCAGCCAAGAGGCGGGGGGGGCGCCCCAGTACTTC.

This clonotype has more than one count but fewer than ten. This chain joins TRBV27 and TRBJ1-1; D is possibly TRBD1 (6 bases). This CDR3 region has 16 residues. Trimming shortened V by 2 bases and J by 0 bases, and 13 bases separated the two germline ends. In germline, CDR1 is MNHEY, CDR2 SMNVEV (reference sequence). The CDR3 spells CASSLGAGALNTEAFF. The DNA for the CDR3 is TGTGCCAGCAGTTTAGGGGCAGGGGCTCTGAACACTGAAGCTTTCTTT.

The chain recombines TRBV27 with TRBJ1-6; 7 bases align to TRBD1. The CDR3 is 18 residues long. The V and J ends lost 1 base and 0 bases, in that order; junction bases with no gene match: 6. Germline V CDR1 and CDR2: MNHEY, SMNVEV (reference sequence). CDR3 in DNA: TGTGCCAGCAGTTTATGGACAGGCCCGAGCTCCTATAATTCACCCCTCCACTTT. It specifies CASSLWTGPSSYNSPLHF.

The CDR3 bases are TGCAGTGCGCCTCCGGGACAGGGGCGAAGCGGGGAGCTGTTTTTT. Its translation: CSAPPGQGRSGELFF. This chain links TRBV20-1 with TRBJ2-2; 10 bases are a match to TRBD1. This CDR3 is built from 15 residues. Germline CDR1 reads DFQATT; CDR2 reads SNEGSKA (reference sequence). Germline trimming cut 6 bases from V and 7 bases from J; bases unmatched to any gene: 11.

The chain couples TRBV19 to TRBJ2-7, with D unresolved. CDR3 length equals 12 residues. In germline, CDR1 is LNHDA, CDR2 SQIVND (reference sequence). V was cut by 8 bases and J by 6 bases, with 14 bases left in between. CDR3 sequence: CASYPEGGEQYF. The DNA of the CDR3 is TGTGCCAGTTACCCCGAAGGTGGCGAGCAGTACTTC.

This clonotype was seen more than once but under ten times. The genes are TRBV13 and TRBJ1-2, with D perhaps TRBD1 (6 bases). The V gene's germline CDR1 is PRHDT and CDR2 FYEKMQ (reference sequence). V was cut by 0 bases and J by 8 bases, with 10 bases left in between. The CDR3 runs to 13 residues. CDR3 nucleotide sequence: TGTGCCAGCAGCTTAGGCCAGGGGAGAGGCTACACCTTC. Translated, it gives CASSLGQGRGYTF.

The chain carries TRBV11-2 and TRBJ1-1, with D hard to call. This CDR3 has 12 amino acids. From germline, CDR1 is SGHAT and CDR2 FQNNGV. The germline V and J ends were trimmed by 3 bases and 3 bases, with 5 bases remaining between them. The CDR3 sequence is CASSLLDTEAFF. The CDR3 DNA reads TGTGCCAGCAGCTTGCTAGACACTGAAGCTTTCTTT.

The J gene is TRBJ2-7, the V gene TRBV6-5; D may match TRBD1 or TRBD2 (6 bases each). The CDR3 runs to 15 residues. Germline V gives CDR1 MNHEY, CDR2 SVGAGI. Trimming took 6 bases from V and 5 from J, leaving 20 bases between them. CDR3 DNA sequence: TGTGCCAGCAGAAACTCGGGGGCGGGGATCGACGAGCAGTACTTC. It codes for CASRNSGAGIDEQYF.

Only a few counts were recorded for this clonotype. The chain employs TRBV19 and TRBJ2-7; TRBD1 agrees at 8 bases. This CDR3 is built from 15 residues. V shed 1 base, J shed 7 bases, and the junction held 9 bases outside the gene matches. Germline V gene data show CDR1 as LNHDA and CDR2 as SQIVND (reference sequence). CDR3 nucleotide sequence: TGTGCCAGTAGTATAGCCGCGACAGGGGTGGGGGAGCAGTACTTC. As protein: CASSIAATGVGEQYF.

The chain employs TRBV20-1 and TRBJ1-5; 7 bases agree with TRBD1. Per germline, CDR1 DFQATT and CDR2 SNEGSKA (reference sequence). Trimming removed 1 base from V and 6 bases from J; junction bases left unmatched: 12. This CDR3 spans 16 amino acids. DNA for the CDR3: TGCAGTGCTAGAGTTGCGGGTGACAGGGAAGGTCAGCCCCAGCATTTT. It codes for CSARVAGDREGQPQHF.